Listed below are T cell receptor beta chains from one sample, sequenced in a study of CD4 T cells in relation to SARS-CoV-2 and coronaviruses. Sequencing was performed with immunoSEQ multiplex PCR; in TCRdb, only in-frame clones are kept and a portion is missing. The repertoire includes fewer than 45,000 clones, about 80% of them detected once, and 1% to 1.5% sits in the top ten. For these receptors, no antigen is known. The sequencing input was naive CD4+ T cells from PBMCs, cultured in vitro. The receptor source for this set is an adult with COVID-19. The CDR3 runs from the conserved cysteine through the conserved F or W. The D gene is left open where the match is weak. A clone size is listed for some rows: how often the clone was seen (once, few, many), or a class if it is expanded.

D | J | size | V | CDR3 | DNA
- | TRBJ2-1 | - | TRBV3-1/TRBV3-2 | CASSYPGTKYNEQFF | TGTGCCAGCAGCTATCCCGGGACGAAGTACAATGAGCAGTTCTTC
- | TRBJ2-5 | - | TRBV5-8 | CASSLNVRGEETQYF | TGTGCCAGCAGCTTGAACGTCAGGGGGGAAGAGACCCAGTACTTC
- | TRBJ2-2 | few | TRBV27 | CASSLVGRFSGELFF | TGTGCCAGCAGTTTAGTCGGACGGTTTAGCGGGGAGCTGTTTTTT
TRBD1 | TRBJ2-5 | - | TRBV7-3 | CASSPGTGEETQYF | TGTGCCAGCAGCCCCGGGACAGGGGAAGAGACCCAGTACTTC
TRBD2 | TRBJ2-7 | - | TRBV5-4 | CASSYPAGGTYEQYF | TGTGCCAGCAGCTACCCAGCGGGAGGGACCTACGAGCAGTACTTC
- | TRBJ2-7 | few | TRBV9 | CASSVEALPDYEQYF | TGTGCCAGCAGCGTAGAGGCGCTACCAGACTACGAGCAGTACTTC
- | TRBJ2-7 | - | TRBV10-3 | CAISEADSAYEQYF | TGTGCCATCAGTGAAGCTGACAGCGCCTACGAGCAGTACTTC
- | TRBJ2-5 | - | TRBV5-4 | CASSYLGGEETQYF | TGTGCCAGCAGCTACCTTGGCGGGGAAGAGACCCAGTACTTC
- | TRBJ2-1 | - | TRBV24-1 | CATSDFHNEQFF | TGTGCCACCAGTGATTTCCACAATGAGCAGTTCTTC
- | TRBJ2-3 | - | TRBV7-8 | CASSLHQGTDTQYF | TGTGCCAGCAGCTTACACCAGGGCACAGATACGCAGTATTTT
- | TRBJ2-1 | - | TRBV7-3 | CASSLGISGESYNEQFF | TGTGCCAGCAGCTTAGGCATTTCGGGCGAGTCCTACAATGAGCAGTTCTTC
- | TRBJ1-6 | - | TRBV3-1/TRBV3-2 | CASSQEAGSPLHF | TGTGCCAGCAGCCAAGAGGCGGGTTCACCCCTCCACTTT
- | TRBJ2-7 | - | TRBV23-1 | CASIGPIDRTYEQYF | TGCGCCAGCATCGGTCCAATTGACAGGACCTACGAGCAGTACTTC
- | TRBJ2-3 | - | TRBV11-2 | CASSRGGGGDTQYF | TGTGCCAGCAGCCGAGGGGGGGGAGGGGATACGCAGTATTTT
- | TRBJ2-7 | - | TRBV7-2 | CASSQPVRYEQYF | TGTGCCAGCAGCCAACCCGTCCGCTACGAGCAGTACTTC
TRBD1 | TRBJ2-7 | - | TRBV11-2 | CASRRGTATGDYEQYF | TGTGCCAGCAGGAGAGGGACAGCCACCGGAGACTACGAGCAGTACTTC
- | TRBJ2-2 | - | TRBV28 | CATRGYTGELFF | TGTGCCACCAGGGGTTACACCGGGGAGCTGTTTTTT
TRBD2 | TRBJ2-1 | - | TRBV5-1 | CASSLASGGANEQFF | TGCGCCAGCAGCTTGGCCTCGGGAGGGGCAAATGAGCAGTTCTTC
- | TRBJ2-1 | - | TRBV27 | CASSSPIFSRGGSYNEQFF | TGTGCCAGCAGTTCTCCGATATTTTCCAGGGGCGGGTCCTACAATGAGCAGTTCTTC
- | TRBJ1-3 | - | TRBV9 | CASSGSSGNTIYF | TGTGCCAGCAGCGGGTCCTCTGGAAACACCATATATTTT
- | TRBJ2-7 | few | TRBV4-1 | CASYLGGREQYF | TGCGCCAGCTACCTCGGGGGCCGCGAGCAGTACTTC
TRBD2 | TRBJ2-1 | once | TRBV20-1 | CSASSRDLAGGNEQFF | TGCAGTGCTAGTTCCCGCGACCTAGCGGGAGGGAATGAGCAGTTCTTC
TRBD1 | TRBJ1-2 | few | TRBV2 | CASSELGQVFYGYTF | TGTGCCAGCAGTGAACTGGGACAGGTGTTCTATGGCTACACCTTC
- | TRBJ2-1 | few | TRBV7-3 | CASSLIGGEQFF | TGTGCCAGCAGCTTAATTGGGGGCGAGCAGTTCTTC
TRBD2 | TRBJ2-1 | - | TRBV20-1 | CSASRSGTYNEQFF | TGCAGTGCTAGTCGGAGCGGGACCTACAATGAGCAGTTCTTC
- | TRBJ2-1 | - | TRBV19 | CASSIYRASYNEQFF | TGTGCCAGTAGTATCTACAGGGCCTCTTACAATGAGCAGTTCTTC
TRBD1 | TRBJ2-1 | - | TRBV2 | CASYGQGGNEQFF | TGTGCCAGCTATGGACAGGGGGGGAATGAGCAGTTCTTC
TRBD1 | TRBJ1-4 | - | TRBV9 | CANPTGDGDEKLFF | TGTGCCAACCCCACAGGGGATGGAGATGAAAAACTGTTTTTT
- | TRBJ2-6 | - | TRBV6-2/TRBV6-3 | CASRPTGANVLTF | TGTGCCAGCAGACCTACTGGGGCCAACGTCCTGACTTTC
- | TRBJ2-1 | once | TRBV2 | CASRIYNEQFF | TGTGCCAGCAGAATATACAATGAGCAGTTCTTC
- | TRBJ1-5 | - | TRBV2 | CASSPVVGNQPQHF | TGTGCCAGCTCCCCAGTCGTCGGCAATCAGCCCCAGCATTTT
- | TRBJ2-2 | - | TRBV19 | CASRADYTGELFF | TGTGCCAGTAGGGCAGACTACACCGGGGAGCTGTTTTTT
- | TRBJ1-4 | - | TRBV5-1 | CASSLSTGATNEKLFF | TGCGCCAGCAGCTTGTCGACAGGTGCAACTAATGAAAAACTGTTTTTT
- | TRBJ2-1 | - | TRBV6-2/TRBV6-3 | CASSYLGEAGPKFF | TGTGCCAGCAGTTACCTTGGTGAAGCCGGCCCGAAGTTCTTC
TRBD2 | TRBJ2-6 | - | TRBV28 | CASRLAGAGANVLTF | TGTGCCAGCAGGCTAGCGGGAGCTGGGGCCAACGTCCTGACTTTC
TRBD1 | TRBJ2-1 | - | TRBV6-4 | CASSDGQGSYNEQFF | TGTGCCAGCAGTGACGGACAGGGCTCCTACAATGAGCAGTTCTTC
TRBD1 | TRBJ1-5 | few | TRBV10-3 | CAISESVRGHQPQHF | TGTGCCATCAGTGAGTCGGTCAGGGGGCATCAGCCCCAGCATTTT
- | TRBJ1-6 | - | TRBV3-1/TRBV3-2 | CASSLGTFNSPLHF | TGTGCCAGCAGCTTGGGGACTTTTAATTCACCCCTCCACTTT
- | TRBJ2-5 | - | TRBV5-5 | CASSLAVALSKETQYF | TGTGCCAGCAGCTTGGCCGTCGCCCTCTCGAAGGAGACCCAGTACTTC
- | TRBJ2-3 | - | TRBV13 | CASSNSSGTEYTDTQYF | TGTGCCAGCAGCAACTCCTCCGGGACTGAATACACAGATACGCAGTATTTT
- | TRBJ2-3 | few | TRBV14 | CASSQDLSLTQYF | TGTGCCAGCAGCCAAGATTTGAGTCTTACGCAGTATTTT
- | TRBJ2-3 | - | TRBV5-1 | CASSWEADPSAQYF | TGCGCCAGCAGTTGGGAGGCAGATCCGTCGGCGCAGTATTTT
- | TRBJ2-6 | - | TRBV18 | CASSSPGQSSGANVLTF | TGTGCCAGTTCATCACCGGGACAAAGCTCTGGGGCCAACGTCCTGACTTTC
- | TRBJ2-3 | - | TRBV4-1 | CASSHGPSTDTQYF | TGCGCCAGCAGCCACGGACCTAGCACAGATACGCAGTATTTT
TRBD1 | TRBJ1-1 | - | TRBV28 | CASSHPGQGGTEAFF | TGTGCCAGCAGCCACCCGGGACAGGGTGGCACTGAAGCTTTCTTT
- | TRBJ1-1 | - | TRBV9 | CASSVEGGSLNTEAFF | TGTGCCAGCAGCGTAGAAGGGGGGAGCCTGAACACTGAAGCTTTCTTT
- | TRBJ2-4 | - | TRBV10-3 | CATKICIQYF | TGTGCCACCAAAATTTGCATTCAGTACTTC